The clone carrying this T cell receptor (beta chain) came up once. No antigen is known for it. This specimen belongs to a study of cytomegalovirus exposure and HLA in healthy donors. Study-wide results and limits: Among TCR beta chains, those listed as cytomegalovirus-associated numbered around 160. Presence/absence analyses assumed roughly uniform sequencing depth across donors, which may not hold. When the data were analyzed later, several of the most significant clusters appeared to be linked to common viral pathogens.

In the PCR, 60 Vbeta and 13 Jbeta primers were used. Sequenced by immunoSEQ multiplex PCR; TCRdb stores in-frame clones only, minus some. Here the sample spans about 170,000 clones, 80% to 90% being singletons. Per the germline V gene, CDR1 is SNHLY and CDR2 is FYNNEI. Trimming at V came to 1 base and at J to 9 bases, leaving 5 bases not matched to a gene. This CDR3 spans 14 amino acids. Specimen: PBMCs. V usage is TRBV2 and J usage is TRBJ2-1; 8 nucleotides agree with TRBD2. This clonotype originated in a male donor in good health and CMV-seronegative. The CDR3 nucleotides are TGTGCCAGCAGTGAAGGACTAGCGAGCGGTGAGCAGTTCTTC. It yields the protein CASSEGLASGEQFF.